The 32 T cell receptor beta chains given below trace back to one sample, sequenced in a study of T cell responses to AZD1222 COVID-19 vaccine. The repertoire was sequenced with immunoSEQ multiplex PCR; TCRdb's copy has only in-frame clones and lacks some. Altogether approximately 120,000 clones are present, 90% to 95% being singletons, with the ten largest covering roughly 4.5%. The source material was peripheral blood, sampled on day 0 of AZD1222 vaccination. The origin of the receptors is an adult in good health.

The chain joins TRBV28 to TRBJ2-7; D perhaps matches TRBD2 (5 bases). Trimming stripped 6 bases from V and 3 bases from J, with 12 bases between. The CDR3 is 13 amino acids. Looked up from germline, CDR1 is MDHEN and CDR2 is SYDVKM. In DNA, the CDR3 is TGTGCCAGCAGCCTAGCTGACGTCTACGAGCAGTACTTC. Residues: CASSLADVYEQYF.

The J gene is TRBJ2-7, the V gene TRBV28; perhaps TRBD1 as D (6 bases). CDR1 is MDHEN and CDR2 is SYDVKM in the germline V gene. Trimming took 6 bases from V and 7 from J, leaving 13 bases between them. The CDR3 spans 12 residues. The CDR3 loop is CASRVTGYEQYF. The DNA of the CDR3 is TGTGCCAGCAGGGTAACAGGGTATGAGCAGTACTTC.

This sequence joins TRBV9 and TRBJ1-2, with D perhaps TRBD1 (6 bases). The CDR3 contains 17 residues. The ends were cut back, 2 bases at V and 5 bases at J, with 22 bases in the middle. From germline, CDR1 is SGDLS and CDR2 YYNGEE. CDR3: CASSVQQGTTFPYGYTF. CDR3 DNA sequence: TGTGCCAGCAGCGTCCAACAGGGAACAACGTTTCCTTATGGCTACACCTTC.

This chain connects TRBV19 to TRBJ1-5; D possibly corresponds to TRBD1 (5 bases). V dropped 6 bases and J dropped 7 bases, with 10 bases sitting between them. This CDR3 is 12 amino acids long. The V gene's germline CDR1 is LNHDA and CDR2 SQIVND (reference sequence). The CDR3 reads CASSGGGQPQHF. CDR3 DNA: TGTGCCAGTAGCGGGGGTGGGCAGCCCCAGCATTTT.

This clone was observed a single time. The chain has TRBV30 and TRBJ1-5; maybe TRBD1 (6 bases). The CDR3 sequence is 13 residues long. V was trimmed by 2 bases and J by 7 bases, leaving 12 bases between them. Germline loops: CDR1 GTSNPN, CDR2 SVGIG (reference sequence). The CDR3 coding sequence is TGTGCCTGGAGTTGGGGGCCCGGACAGCCCCAGCATTTT. Translated, it gives CAWSWGPGQPQHF.

The genes are TRBV28 and TRBJ1-1; D perhaps matches TRBD1 (5 bases). The germline V gene has CDR1 MDHEN and CDR2 SYDVKM. This CDR3 is built from 12 residues. Trimming left V 6 bases short and J 8 bases short, with 13 bases between. For the CDR3, the DNA is TGTGCCAGCAGGACGGGTGGGGGAGAAGCTTTCTTT. Amino acid sequence: CASRTGGGEAFF.

The rearrangement links TRBV19 to TRBJ2-5, with TRBD1 identical over 8 bases. CDR3 size: 15 residues. V lost 9 bases and J lost 5; bases outside the gene matches: 14. Per germline, CDR1 LNHDA and CDR2 SQIVND (reference sequence). CDR3 DNA sequence: TGTGCCAGCGACGGGGAGGACAGGGAAAGGGAGACCCAGTACTTC. It is translated as CASDGEDRERETQYF. Complete variable domain (other parts from reference TRBV19 and TRBJ2-5): DGGITQSPKYLFRKEGQNVTLSCEQNLNHDAMYWYRQDPGQGLRLIYYSQIVNDFQKGDIAEGYSVSREKKESFPLTVTSAQKNPTAFYLCASDGEDRERETQYFGPGTRLLVL.

V is TRBV9 and J is TRBJ2-7; unclear D gene. The CDR3 is 13 amino acids. Trimming cost V 0 bases and J 0 bases, with 4 bases left between them. The germline V gene encodes CDR1 SGDLS and CDR2 YYNGEE. The chain's CDR3 is CASSVEASYEQYF. The CDR3 coding sequence is TGTGCCAGCAGCGTAGAGGCCTCCTACGAGCAGTACTTC.

In its sample, this clone was seen once. The V and J genes are TRBV7-2 and TRBJ1-2, with 7 bases aligning to TRBD1. The junction had 8 bases not matched to a gene; V was cut back by 2 bases and J by 5 bases. The CDR3 extends over 15 amino acids. CDR1 is SGHTA, CDR2 FQGNSA, per germline. This CDR3 reads CASSLTQGGGYGYTF. The CDR3 DNA reads TGTGCCAGCAGCTTAACGCAGGGGGGAGGGTATGGCTACACCTTC.

This sequence joins TRBV29-1 and TRBJ2-7; 11 bases align to TRBD1. The CDR3 loop spans 14 amino acids. Trimming removed 2 bases from V and 9 bases from J; junction bases left unmatched: 9. CDR1 and CDR2 (germline): SQVTM, ANQGSEA. The CDR3 reads CSVETGTGGFGQYF. As DNA, the CDR3 is TGCAGCGTTGAAACCGGGACAGGGGGTTTCGGGCAGTACTTC.

The gene calls are TRBV12-3 or TRBV12-4 and TRBJ1-1; no definite D call. The germline V and J ends were trimmed by 6 bases and 1 base, with 9 bases remaining between them. The CDR3 extends over 13 amino acids. CDR3 DNA: TGTGCCAGCAGCCAGAGGGCGAACACTGAAGCTTTCTTT. Encoded protein: CASSQRANTEAFF.

The chain is built from TRBV4-3 and TRBJ1-1; no reliable D call. Germline CDR1 and CDR2: LGHNA and YSLEER. Trimming left V 5 bases short and J 1 base short, with 8 bases between. CDR3 length: 13 amino acids. CDR3 region: CASSFQTNTEAFF. In DNA form, the CDR3 reads TGCGCCAGCAGCTTCCAGACGAACACTGAAGCTTTCTTT.

In DNA form, the CDR3 reads TGTGCCAGCAGCGTATTTGACAGCGGGGCTAGCACAGATACGCAGTATTTT. It yields the protein CASSVFDSGASTDTQYF. This chain links TRBV9 with TRBJ2-3, with 7 bases aligning to TRBD2. The CDR3 is 17 residues long. Germline V CDR1 and CDR2: SGDLS, YYNGEE. V gave up 1 base and J gave up 0 bases; unmatched junction bases: 8.

The chain couples TRBV7-2 to TRBJ2-7, with 10 bases lining up with TRBD2. The germline V gene encodes CDR1 SGHTA and CDR2 FQGNSA. V shed 2 bases and J 5 bases; nucleotides not matched to a gene: 0. This CDR3 has 13 amino acids. CDR3 region: CASSLTSGDEQYF. CDR3 DNA: TGTGCCAGCAGCTTAACTAGCGGGGACGAGCAGTACTTC.

The gene calls are TRBV6-2 or TRBV6-3 and TRBJ1-1, with D possibly being TRBD1 (6 bases). Trimming removed 0 bases at V and 3 bases at J, with 11 bases between. In germline, CDR1 is MNHEY, CDR2 SVGEGT. This CDR3 region has 15 residues. The CDR3 sequence is CASSYSTGGYTEAFF. The CDR3 DNA sequence: TGTGCCAGCAGTTACTCGACAGGCGGGTACACTGAAGCTTTCTTT.

The chain couples TRBV23-1 to TRBJ2-7, with TRBD2 identical over 14 bases. TRBV23-1 is noted as an ORF with a role that remains uncertain. The CDR3 loop spans 17 amino acids. The V gene end was trimmed by 3 bases and the J gene end by 4 bases; junction bases not matched to a gene: 8. This CDR3 is CASSHVATSGGAYEQYF. In DNA, the CDR3 is TGCGCCAGCAGTCATGTGGCGACTAGCGGGGGGGCTTACGAGCAGTACTTC.

The rearrangement joins TRBV25-1 to TRBJ1-5, with D possibly TRBD1 on 5 matching bases. V gave up 3 bases and J gave up 4 bases, with 7 bases separating them. This CDR3 spans 13 amino acids. Germline V gives CDR1 MGHDK, CDR2 SYGVNS. The CDR3 loop is CASSDRQNQPQHF. The CDR3 bases are TGTGCCAGCAGTGACAGACAGAATCAGCCCCAGCATTTT.

The chain employs TRBV30 and TRBJ2-5; D perhaps matches TRBD2 (6 bases). Trimming stripped 1 base from V and 4 bases from J, with 10 bases between. The CDR3 contains 13 residues. Germline V gene lookup returns CDR1 GTSNPN and CDR2 SVGIG (reference sequence). CDR3 in DNA: TGTGCCTGGAGTGGGAGGGGATTAGAGACCCAGTACTTC. It is translated as CAWSGRGLETQYF.

The rearrangement uses TRBV10-1 and TRBJ1-1; D is unclear. The V end was cut by 0 bases, the J end by 4 bases, with 9 bases between. The length of the CDR3 is 14 residues. Germline loops: CDR1 WNHNN, CDR2 SYGVQD (reference sequence). CDR3 DNA sequence: TGCGCCAGCAGTGAGTCGACGGGGATCACTGAAGCTTTCTTT. Translating it yields CASSESTGITEAFF.

V and J are TRBV19 and TRBJ2-2; weak D call: TRBD2 (5 bases). Trimming left V 0 bases short and J 4 bases short, with 12 bases between. This CDR3 region has 16 residues. Germline V gene data show CDR1 as LNHDA and CDR2 as SQIVND (reference sequence). The CDR3 region has the DNA TGTGCCAGTAGTATAGATGGGATAGGAGGCACCGGGGAGCTGTTTTTT. Protein: CASSIDGIGGTGELFF.

V is TRBV3-1 (or the pseudogene TRBV3-2) and J is TRBJ2-5, with D possibly being TRBD2 (6 bases). V lost 0 bases, J lost 7 bases, and 18 bases lay in between. The germline gives CDR1 LGHDT, CDR2 YNNKEL (reference sequence). The CDR3 has 16 amino acids. The CDR3 nucleotides are TGTGCCAGCAGCCAAGAACGCGGGACTCTCCTTGGGACCCAGTACTTC. Its translation: CASSQERGTLLGTQYF.

The CDR3 nucleotides read TGTGCCAGCAGTTTACCCCAGGGGCAGGGAGAGACCCAGTACTTC. It translates to CASSLPQGQGETQYF. This chain uses TRBV28 with TRBJ2-5; D is possibly TRBD1 (6 bases). Germline CDR1 and CDR2: MDHEN and SYDVKM. The CDR3 consists of 15 residues. The V end was cut by 2 bases, the J end by 4 bases, with 14 bases between.

V gene TRBV5-6 combines with J gene TRBJ1-6, with 7 bases matching TRBD1. The V gene end was trimmed by 4 bases and the J gene end by 1 base; junction bases not matched to a gene: 11. Germline lookup yields CDR1 SGHDT and CDR2 YYEEEE. The length of the CDR3 is 18 residues. CDR3 amino acids: CASSLNPYRGSYNSPLHF. Here the CDR3 DNA reads TGTGCCAGCAGCCTAAACCCATACAGGGGTTCCTATAATTCACCCCTCCACTTT.

V gene TRBV9 combines with J gene TRBJ1-4; no definite D call. The CDR3 runs to 16 residues. V was cut by 0 bases and J by 3 bases, with 12 bases left in between. Germline V gives CDR1 SGDLS, CDR2 YYNGEE. The CDR3 sequence is CASSVALRGSNEKLFF. DNA of the CDR3: TGTGCCAGCAGCGTAGCTTTACGTGGGTCTAATGAAAAACTGTTTTTT.

The chain has TRBV4-3 and TRBJ1-2; possibly TRBD1 for D (6 bases). Germline CDR1 is LGHNA and CDR2 is YSLEER. The CDR3 runs 15 residues. V was pared by 0 bases and J by 4 bases, with 12 bases between. CDR3 protein: CASSQDPQGSYGYTF. Here the CDR3 DNA reads TGCGCCAGCAGCCAAGACCCCCAGGGGAGCTATGGCTACACCTTC.

The chain carries TRBV4-2 and TRBJ1-2, with D uncertain. V was cut by 0 bases and J by 7 bases, with 3 bases left in between. The CDR3 consists of 11 residues. CDR1 LGHNA and CDR2 YNFKEQ come from the germline V gene. In DNA form, the CDR3 reads TGTGCCAGCAGCCAAGATGCTGGCTACACCTTC. It encodes CASSQDAGYTF.

This CDR3 reads CASSPDRSNYGYTF. DNA of the CDR3: TGTGCCAGCAGTCCTGACAGGTCTAACTATGGCTACACCTTC. This chain uses TRBV6-5 with TRBJ1-2, with TRBD1 as a possible D gene (6 bases). Germline CDR1 MNHEY, CDR2 SVGAGI. Trimming cost V 5 bases and J 0 bases, with 10 bases left between them. The CDR3 length is 14 residues.

As regards this clone: Mismatch with germline at one junction end may stem from a read error. The chain employs TRBV28 and TRBJ2-7; 8 bases match TRBD2. Germline lookup yields CDR1 MDHEN and CDR2 SYDVKM. This CDR3 contains 11 residues. This CDR3 reads CGLANGYEQYF. The CDR3 DNA sequence: TGCGGACTAGCTAATGGATACGAGCAGTACTTC.

The chain couples TRBV30 to TRBJ2-3; 10 nucleotides match TRBD1. This CDR3 is built from 16 residues. With V trimmed by 2 bases and J by 0 bases, 5 bases remained unmatched. Germline CDR1 reads GTSNPN; CDR2 reads SVGIG (reference sequence). CDR3 bases: TGTGCCTGGAGTAGGGGACAGGGGTGGAGCACAGATACGCAGTATTTT. Amino acids: CAWSRGQGWSTDTQYF.

The chain employs TRBV24-1 and TRBJ2-7, with 9 bases aligning to TRBD1. CDR3 size: 15 residues. Germline CDR1 reads KGHDR; CDR2 reads SFDVKD. V dropped 2 bases and J dropped 0; count of bases not matched to a gene: 1. Here the CDR3 reads CATSDSGQGSYEQYF. The CDR3 DNA reads TGTGCCACCAGTGATTCGGGACAGGGCTCCTACGAGCAGTACTTC.

This clone was seen only once. The chain uses TRBV2 and TRBJ1-6; D unresolved. The CDR3 has 13 amino acids. Germline V gives CDR1 SNHLY, CDR2 FYNNEI. Trimming pared 6 bases from V and 9 bases from J, leaving 12 bases between. The CDR3: CASSVDSSSPLHF. Here the CDR3 DNA reads TGTGCCAGCAGCGTCGACTCGAGTTCACCCCTCCACTTT.

This clone has only a few counts. CDR3 residues: CASSVATGAGDYGYTF. CDR3 DNA: TGTGCCAGCAGCGTAGCTACAGGGGCCGGGGACTATGGCTACACCTTC. This chain joins TRBV9 and TRBJ1-2, with 7 bases that match TRBD1. The CDR3 loop spans 16 amino acids. Trimming removed 0 bases from V and 3 bases from J; junction bases left unmatched: 8. Germline loops: CDR1 SGDLS, CDR2 YYNGEE.